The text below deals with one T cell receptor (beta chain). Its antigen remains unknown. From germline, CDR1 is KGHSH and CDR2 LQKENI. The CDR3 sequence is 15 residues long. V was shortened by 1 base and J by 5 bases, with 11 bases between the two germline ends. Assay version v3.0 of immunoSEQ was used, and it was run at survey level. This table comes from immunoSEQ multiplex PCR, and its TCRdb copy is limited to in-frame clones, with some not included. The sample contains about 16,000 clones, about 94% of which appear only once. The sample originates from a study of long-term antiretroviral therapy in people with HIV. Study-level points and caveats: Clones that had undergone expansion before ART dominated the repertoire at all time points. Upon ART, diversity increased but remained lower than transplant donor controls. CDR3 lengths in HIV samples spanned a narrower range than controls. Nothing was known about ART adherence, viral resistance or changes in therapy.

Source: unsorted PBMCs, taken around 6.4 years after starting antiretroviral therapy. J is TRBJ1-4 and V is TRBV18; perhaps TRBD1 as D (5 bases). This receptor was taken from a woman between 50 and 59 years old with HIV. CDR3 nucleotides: TGTGCCAGCTCACCACGTTCAGGGAAGAATGAAAAACTGTTTTTT. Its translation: CASSPRSGKNEKLFF. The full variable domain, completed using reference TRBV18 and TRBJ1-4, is NAGVMQNPRHLVRRRGQEARLRCSPMKGHSHVYWYRQLPEEGLKFMVYLQKENIIDESGMPKERFSAEFPKEGPSILRIQQVVRGDSAAYFCASSPRSGKNEKLFFGSGTQLSVL.